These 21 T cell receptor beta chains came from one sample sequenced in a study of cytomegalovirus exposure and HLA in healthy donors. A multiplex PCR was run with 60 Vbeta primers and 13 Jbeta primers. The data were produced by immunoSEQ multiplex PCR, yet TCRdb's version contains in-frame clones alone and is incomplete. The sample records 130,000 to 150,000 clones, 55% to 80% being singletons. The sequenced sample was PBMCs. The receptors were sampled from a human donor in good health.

CDR3 DNA: TGTGCCAGCAGCTTGGAAAGGGGCGGGGGGCCGTGGAATTCACCCCTCCACTTT. This encodes CASSLERGGGPWNSPLHF. The chain joins TRBV5-8 to TRBJ1-6; tentatively, D is TRBD1 (6 bases). Trimming took off 0 bases at V and 7 bases at J, with 20 bases between the two ends. The CDR3 is 18 amino acids. The germline V gene encodes CDR1 SGHTS and CDR2 YDEGEE.

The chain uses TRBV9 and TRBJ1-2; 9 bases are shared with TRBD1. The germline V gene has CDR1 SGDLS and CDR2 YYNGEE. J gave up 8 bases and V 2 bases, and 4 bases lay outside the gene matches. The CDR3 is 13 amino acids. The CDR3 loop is CASSVGTGSGYTF. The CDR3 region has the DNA TGTGCCAGCAGCGTGGGGACAGGGAGCGGCTACACCTTC.

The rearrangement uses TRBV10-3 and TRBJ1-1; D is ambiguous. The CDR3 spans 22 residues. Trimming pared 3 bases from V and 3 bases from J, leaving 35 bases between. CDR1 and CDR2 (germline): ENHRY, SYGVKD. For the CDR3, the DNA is TGTGCCATCAGTGACCATTATCAACGAACCGGGGAGTCTCCGAAAGTGGACACTGAAGCTTTCTTT. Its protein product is CAISDHYQRTGESPKVDTEAFF.

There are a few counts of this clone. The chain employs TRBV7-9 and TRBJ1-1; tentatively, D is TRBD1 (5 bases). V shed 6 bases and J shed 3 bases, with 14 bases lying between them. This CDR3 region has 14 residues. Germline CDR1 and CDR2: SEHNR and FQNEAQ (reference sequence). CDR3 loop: CASSYQGGDTEAFF. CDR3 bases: TGTGCCAGCAGTTACCAGGGTGGGGACACTGAAGCTTTCTTT. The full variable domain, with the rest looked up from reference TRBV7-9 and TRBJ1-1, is DTGVSQNPRHKITKRGQNVTFRCDPISEHNRLYWYRQTLGQGPEFLTYFQNEAQLEKSRLLSDRFSAERPKGSFSTLEIQRTEQGDSAMYLCASSYQGGDTEAFFGQGTRLTVV.

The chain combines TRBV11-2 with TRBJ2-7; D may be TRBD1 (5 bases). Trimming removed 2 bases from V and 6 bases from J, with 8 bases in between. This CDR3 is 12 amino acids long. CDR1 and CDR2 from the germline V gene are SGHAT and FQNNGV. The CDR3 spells CASSLWGREQYF. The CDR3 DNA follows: TGTGCCAGCAGCTTATGGGGCCGCGAGCAGTACTTC.

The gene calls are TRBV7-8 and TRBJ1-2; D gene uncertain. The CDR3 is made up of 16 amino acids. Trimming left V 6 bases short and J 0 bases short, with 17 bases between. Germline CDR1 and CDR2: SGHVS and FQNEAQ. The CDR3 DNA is TGTGCCAGCAGTCGCAACAGAATACCCACTAACTATGGCTACACCTTC. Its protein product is CASSRNRIPTNYGYTF.

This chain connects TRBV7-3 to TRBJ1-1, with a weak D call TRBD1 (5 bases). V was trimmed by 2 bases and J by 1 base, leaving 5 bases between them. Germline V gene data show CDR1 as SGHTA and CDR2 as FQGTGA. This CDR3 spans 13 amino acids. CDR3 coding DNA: TGTGCCAGCAGCTTAGACAGGAACACTGAAGCTTTCTTT. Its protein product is CASSLDRNTEAFF.

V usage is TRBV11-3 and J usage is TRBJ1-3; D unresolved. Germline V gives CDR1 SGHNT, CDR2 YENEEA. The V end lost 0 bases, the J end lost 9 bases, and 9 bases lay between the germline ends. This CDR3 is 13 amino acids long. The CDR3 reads CASSLELGSTIYF. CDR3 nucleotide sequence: TGTGCCAGCAGCTTAGAGTTGGGCAGCACCATATATTTT.

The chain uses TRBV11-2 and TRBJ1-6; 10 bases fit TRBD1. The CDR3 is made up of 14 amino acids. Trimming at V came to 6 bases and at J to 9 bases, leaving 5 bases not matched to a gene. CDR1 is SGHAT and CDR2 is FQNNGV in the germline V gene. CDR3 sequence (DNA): TGTGCCAGCAGGGGACAGGGGAGGGGTTCACCCCTCCACTTT. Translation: CASRGQGRGSPLHF.

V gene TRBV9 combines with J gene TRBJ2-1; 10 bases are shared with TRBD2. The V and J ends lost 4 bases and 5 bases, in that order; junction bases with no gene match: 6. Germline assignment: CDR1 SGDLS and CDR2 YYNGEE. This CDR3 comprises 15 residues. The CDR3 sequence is CASSSSGRAHNEQFF. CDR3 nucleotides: TGTGCCAGCAGCTCGAGCGGGAGGGCTCACAATGAGCAGTTCTTC.

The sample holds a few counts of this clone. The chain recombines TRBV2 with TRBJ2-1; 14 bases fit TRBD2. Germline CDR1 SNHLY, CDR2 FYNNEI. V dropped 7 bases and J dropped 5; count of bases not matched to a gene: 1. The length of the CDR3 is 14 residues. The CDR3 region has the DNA TGTGCCAGCACGGGACTAGCGGGGGACAATGAGCAGTTCTTC. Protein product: CASTGLAGDNEQFF.

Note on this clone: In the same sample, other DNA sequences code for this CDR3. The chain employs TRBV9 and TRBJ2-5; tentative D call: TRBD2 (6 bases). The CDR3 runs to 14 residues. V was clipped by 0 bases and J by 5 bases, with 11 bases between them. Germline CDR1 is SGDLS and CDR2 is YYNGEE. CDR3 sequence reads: CASSVAGGGETQYF. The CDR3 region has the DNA TGTGCCAGCAGCGTAGCTGGGGGAGGTGAGACCCAGTACTTC.

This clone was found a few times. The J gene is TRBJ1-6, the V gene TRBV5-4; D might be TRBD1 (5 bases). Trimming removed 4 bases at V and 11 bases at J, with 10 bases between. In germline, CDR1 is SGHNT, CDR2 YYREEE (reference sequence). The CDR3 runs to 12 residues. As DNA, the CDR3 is TGTGCCAGCAGCCCCGGGGGTACACCCCTCCACTTT. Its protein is CASSPGGTPLHF.

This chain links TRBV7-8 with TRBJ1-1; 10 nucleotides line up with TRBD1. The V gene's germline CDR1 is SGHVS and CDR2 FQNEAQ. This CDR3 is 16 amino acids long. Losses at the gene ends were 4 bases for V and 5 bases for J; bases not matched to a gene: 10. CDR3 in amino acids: CASSSTRQGAGTEAFF. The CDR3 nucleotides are TGTGCCAGCAGCTCTACACGACAGGGGGCTGGAACTGAAGCTTTCTTT.

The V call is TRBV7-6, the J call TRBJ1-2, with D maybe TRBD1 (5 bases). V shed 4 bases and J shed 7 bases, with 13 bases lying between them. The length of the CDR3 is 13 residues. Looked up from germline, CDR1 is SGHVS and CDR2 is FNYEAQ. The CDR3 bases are TGTGCCAGCAGCTACGACCCCAGGGTTGGCTACACCTTC. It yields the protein CASSYDPRVGYTF.

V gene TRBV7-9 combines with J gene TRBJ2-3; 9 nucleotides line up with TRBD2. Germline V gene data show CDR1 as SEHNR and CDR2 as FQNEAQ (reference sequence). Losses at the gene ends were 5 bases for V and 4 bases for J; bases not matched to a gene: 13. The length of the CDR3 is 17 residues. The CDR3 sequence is CASSAHSSGVLSDTQYF. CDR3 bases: TGTGCCAGCAGCGCCCACTCTAGCGGGGTACTCTCAGATACGCAGTATTTT.

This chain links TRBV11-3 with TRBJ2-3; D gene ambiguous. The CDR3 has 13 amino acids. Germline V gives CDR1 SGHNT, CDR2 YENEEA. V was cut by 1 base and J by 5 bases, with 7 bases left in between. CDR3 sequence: CASSLGGVDTQYF. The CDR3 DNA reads TGTGCCAGCAGCTTAGGCGGAGTAGATACGCAGTATTTT.

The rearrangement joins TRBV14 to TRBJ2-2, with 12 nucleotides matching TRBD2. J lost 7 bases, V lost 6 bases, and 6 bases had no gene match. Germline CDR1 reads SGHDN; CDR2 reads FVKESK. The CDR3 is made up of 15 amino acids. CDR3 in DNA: TGTGCCAGCAGGCCTAGCGGGGGGGCCGTCGGGGAGCTGTTTTTT. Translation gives CASRPSGGAVGELFF.

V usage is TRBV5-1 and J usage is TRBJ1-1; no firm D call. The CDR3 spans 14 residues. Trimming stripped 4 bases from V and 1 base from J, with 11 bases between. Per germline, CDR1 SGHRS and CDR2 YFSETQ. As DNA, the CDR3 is TGCGCCAGCAGCCCGGGTGGCAGGAACACTGAAGCTTTCTTT. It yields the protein CASSPGGRNTEAFF.

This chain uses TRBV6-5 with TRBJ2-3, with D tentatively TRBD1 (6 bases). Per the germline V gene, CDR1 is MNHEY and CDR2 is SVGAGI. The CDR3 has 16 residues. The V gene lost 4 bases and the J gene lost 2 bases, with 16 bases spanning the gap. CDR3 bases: TGTGCCAGCAGTTCGGACAGAAAAGGAGACACAGATACGCAGTATTTT. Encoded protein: CASSSDRKGDTDTQYF.

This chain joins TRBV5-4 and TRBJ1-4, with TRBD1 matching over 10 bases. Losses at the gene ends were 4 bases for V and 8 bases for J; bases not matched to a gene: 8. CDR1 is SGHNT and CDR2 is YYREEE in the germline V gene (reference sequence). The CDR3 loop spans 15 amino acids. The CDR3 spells CASSPWTGGNEKLFF. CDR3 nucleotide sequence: TGTGCCAGCAGCCCCTGGACAGGGGGGAACGAAAAACTGTTTTTT.